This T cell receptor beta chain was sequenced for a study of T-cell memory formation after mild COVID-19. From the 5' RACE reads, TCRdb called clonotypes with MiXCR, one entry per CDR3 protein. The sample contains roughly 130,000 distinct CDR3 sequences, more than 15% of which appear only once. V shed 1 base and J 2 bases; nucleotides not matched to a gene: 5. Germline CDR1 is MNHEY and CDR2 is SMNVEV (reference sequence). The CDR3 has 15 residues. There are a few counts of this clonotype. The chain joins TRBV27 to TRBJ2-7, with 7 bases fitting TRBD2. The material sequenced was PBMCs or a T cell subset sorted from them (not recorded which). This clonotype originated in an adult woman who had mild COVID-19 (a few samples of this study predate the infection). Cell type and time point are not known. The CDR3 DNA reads TGTGCCAGCAGTTTATTCGCTAGCGGCACCTACGAGCAGTACTTC. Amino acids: CASSLFASGTYEQYF.